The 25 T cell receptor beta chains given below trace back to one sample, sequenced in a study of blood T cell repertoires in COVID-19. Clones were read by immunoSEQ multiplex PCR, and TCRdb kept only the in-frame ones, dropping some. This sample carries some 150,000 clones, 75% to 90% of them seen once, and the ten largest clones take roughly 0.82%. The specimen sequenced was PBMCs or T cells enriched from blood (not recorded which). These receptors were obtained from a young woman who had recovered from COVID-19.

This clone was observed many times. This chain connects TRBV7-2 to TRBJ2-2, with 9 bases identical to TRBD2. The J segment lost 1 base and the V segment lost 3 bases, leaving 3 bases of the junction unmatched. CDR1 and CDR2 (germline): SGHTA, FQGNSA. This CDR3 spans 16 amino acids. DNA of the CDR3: TGTGCCAGCAGCTTCGCTAGCGGGGTGAACACCGGGGAGCTGTTTTTT. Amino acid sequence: CASSFASGVNTGELFF.

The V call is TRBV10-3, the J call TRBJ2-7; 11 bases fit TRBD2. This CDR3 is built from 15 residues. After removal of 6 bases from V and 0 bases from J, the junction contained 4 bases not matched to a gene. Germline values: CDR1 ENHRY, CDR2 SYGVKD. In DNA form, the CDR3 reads TGTGCCATCAGCGTTGGGACTAGCGGCTCCTACGAGCAGTACTTC. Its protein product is CAISVGTSGSYEQYF.

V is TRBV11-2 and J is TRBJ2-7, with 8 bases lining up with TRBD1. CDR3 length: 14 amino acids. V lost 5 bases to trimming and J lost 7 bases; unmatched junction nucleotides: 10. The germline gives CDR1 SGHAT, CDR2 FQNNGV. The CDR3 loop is CASSAIQGAGEQYF. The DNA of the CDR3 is TGTGCCAGCAGCGCCATTCAGGGGGCGGGTGAGCAGTACTTC.

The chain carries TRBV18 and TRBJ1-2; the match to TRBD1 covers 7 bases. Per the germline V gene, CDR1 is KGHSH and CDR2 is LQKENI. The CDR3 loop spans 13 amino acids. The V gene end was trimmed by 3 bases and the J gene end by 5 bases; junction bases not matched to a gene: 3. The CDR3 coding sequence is TGTGCCAGCTCACCCGGGACAGAGTATGGCTACACCTTC. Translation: CASSPGTEYGYTF.

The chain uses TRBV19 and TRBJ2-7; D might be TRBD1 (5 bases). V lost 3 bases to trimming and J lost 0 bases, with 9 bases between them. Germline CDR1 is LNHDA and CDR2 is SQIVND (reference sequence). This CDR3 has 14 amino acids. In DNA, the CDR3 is TGTGCCAGTAGTATGCGGCAGGGCTCCTACGAGCAGTACTTC. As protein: CASSMRQGSYEQYF.

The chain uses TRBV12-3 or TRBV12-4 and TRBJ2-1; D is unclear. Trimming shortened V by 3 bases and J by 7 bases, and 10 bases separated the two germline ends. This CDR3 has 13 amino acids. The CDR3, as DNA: TGTGCCAGCAGTTTGGTCCCTATAAATGAGCAGTTCTTC. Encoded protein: CASSLVPINEQFF.

The CDR3 region is CASSPTGGYDEKLFF. DNA of the CDR3: TGTGCCAGCAGTCCTACGGGGGGCTATGATGAAAAACTGTTTTTT. The chain combines TRBV28 with TRBJ1-4, with a possible D match to TRBD1 (6 bases). CDR1 is MDHEN and CDR2 is SYDVKM in the germline V gene. The CDR3 loop spans 15 amino acids. Between the trimmed V and J ends, which lost 5 bases and 6 bases, there was a span of 16 bases.

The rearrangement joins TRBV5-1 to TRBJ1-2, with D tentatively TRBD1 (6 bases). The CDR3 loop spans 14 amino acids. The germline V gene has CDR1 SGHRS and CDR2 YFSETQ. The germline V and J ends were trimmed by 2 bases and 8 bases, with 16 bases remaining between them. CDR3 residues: CASSLLSPTGGYTF. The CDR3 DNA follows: TGCGCCAGCAGCTTATTGTCCCCGACAGGAGGCTACACCTTC.

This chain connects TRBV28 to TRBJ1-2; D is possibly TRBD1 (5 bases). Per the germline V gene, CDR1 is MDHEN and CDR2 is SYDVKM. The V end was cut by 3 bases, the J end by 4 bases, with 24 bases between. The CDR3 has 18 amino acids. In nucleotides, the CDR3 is TGTGCCAGCAGTTTGACAGACCCTTCCCTTGCCAACGGCTATGGCTACACCTTC. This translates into CASSLTDPSLANGYGYTF.

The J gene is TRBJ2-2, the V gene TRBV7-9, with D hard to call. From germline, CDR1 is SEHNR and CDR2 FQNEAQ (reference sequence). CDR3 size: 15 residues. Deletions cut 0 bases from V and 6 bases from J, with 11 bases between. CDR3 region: CASSLALFEAGELFF. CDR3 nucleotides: TGTGCCAGCAGCTTAGCGTTGTTTGAGGCCGGGGAGCTGTTTTTT. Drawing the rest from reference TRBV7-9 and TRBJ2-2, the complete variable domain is DTGVSQNPRHKITKRGQNVTFRCDPISEHNRLYWYRQTLGQGPEFLTYFQNEAQLEKSRLLSDRFSAERPKGSFSTLEIQRTEQGDSAMYLCASSLALFEAGELFFGEGSRLTVL.

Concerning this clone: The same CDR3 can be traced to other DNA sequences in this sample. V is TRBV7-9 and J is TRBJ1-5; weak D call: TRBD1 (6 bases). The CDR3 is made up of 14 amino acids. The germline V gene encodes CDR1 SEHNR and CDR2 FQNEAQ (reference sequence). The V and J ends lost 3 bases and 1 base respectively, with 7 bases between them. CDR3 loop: CASSFGQSNQPQHF. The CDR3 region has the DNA TGTGCCAGCAGCTTCGGACAGAGCAATCAGCCCCAGCATTTT.

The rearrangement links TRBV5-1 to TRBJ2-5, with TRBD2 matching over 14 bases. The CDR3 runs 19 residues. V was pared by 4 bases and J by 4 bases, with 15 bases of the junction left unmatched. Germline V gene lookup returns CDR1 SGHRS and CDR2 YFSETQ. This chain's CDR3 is CASSMGLAGVSSPAETQYF. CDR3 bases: TGCGCCAGCAGCATGGGACTAGCGGGAGTCAGTTCCCCAGCAGAGACCCAGTACTTC.

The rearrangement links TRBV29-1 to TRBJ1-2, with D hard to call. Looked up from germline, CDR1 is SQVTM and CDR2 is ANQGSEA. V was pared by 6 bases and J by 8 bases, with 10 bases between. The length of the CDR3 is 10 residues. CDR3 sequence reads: CSVIEGGYTF. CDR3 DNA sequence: TGCAGCGTCATCGAGGGAGGCTACACCTTC.

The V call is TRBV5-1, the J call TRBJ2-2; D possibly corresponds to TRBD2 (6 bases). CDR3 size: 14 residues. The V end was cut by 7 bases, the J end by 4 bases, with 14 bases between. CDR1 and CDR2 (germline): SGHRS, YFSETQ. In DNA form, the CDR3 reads TGCGCCAGCGGGGACTCAGGCTTCACCGGGGAGCTGTTTTTT. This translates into CASGDSGFTGELFF.

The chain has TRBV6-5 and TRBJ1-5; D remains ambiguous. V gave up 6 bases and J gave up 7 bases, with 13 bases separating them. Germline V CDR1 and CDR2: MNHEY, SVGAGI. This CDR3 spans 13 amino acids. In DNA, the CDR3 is TGTGCCAGCAGACGCTCGAGGGAACAGCCCCAGCATTTT. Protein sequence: CASRRSREQPQHF.

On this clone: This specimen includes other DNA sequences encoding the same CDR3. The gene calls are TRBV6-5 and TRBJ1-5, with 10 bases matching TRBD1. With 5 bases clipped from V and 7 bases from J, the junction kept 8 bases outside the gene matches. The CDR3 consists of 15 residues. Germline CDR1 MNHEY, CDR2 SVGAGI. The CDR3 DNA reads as TGTGCCAGCAGTAGAGACAGGGGGCTCGGGCAGCCCCAGCATTTT. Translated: CASSRDRGLGQPQHF.

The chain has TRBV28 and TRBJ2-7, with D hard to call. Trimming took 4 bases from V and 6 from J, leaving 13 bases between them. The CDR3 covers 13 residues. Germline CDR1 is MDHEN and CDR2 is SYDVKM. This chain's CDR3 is CASSSPLGSEQYF. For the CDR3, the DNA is TGTGCCAGCAGTTCTCCCCTCGGGTCCGAGCAGTACTTC.

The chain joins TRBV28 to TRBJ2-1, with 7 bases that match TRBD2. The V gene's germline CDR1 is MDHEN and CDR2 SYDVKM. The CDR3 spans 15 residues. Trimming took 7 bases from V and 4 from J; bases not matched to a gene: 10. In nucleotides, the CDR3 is TGTGCCAGCAAATTCCGGGACTATCCTTACAATGAGCAGTTCTTC. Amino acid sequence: CASKFRDYPYNEQFF.

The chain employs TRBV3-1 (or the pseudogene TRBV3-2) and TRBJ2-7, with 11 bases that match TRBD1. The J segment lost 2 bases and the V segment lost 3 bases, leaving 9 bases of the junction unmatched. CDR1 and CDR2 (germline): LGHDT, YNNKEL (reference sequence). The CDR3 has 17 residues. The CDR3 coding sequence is TGTGCCAGCAGCCACCGGCTCGGGACAGGGGGTACCTACGAGCAGTACTTC. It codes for CASSHRLGTGGTYEQYF.

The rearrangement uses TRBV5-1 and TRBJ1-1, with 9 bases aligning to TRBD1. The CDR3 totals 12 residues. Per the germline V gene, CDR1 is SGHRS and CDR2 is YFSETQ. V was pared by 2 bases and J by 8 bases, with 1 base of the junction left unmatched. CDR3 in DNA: TGCGCCAGCAGCTTAGGGACAGGGGAAGCTTTCTTT. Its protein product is CASSLGTGEAFF.

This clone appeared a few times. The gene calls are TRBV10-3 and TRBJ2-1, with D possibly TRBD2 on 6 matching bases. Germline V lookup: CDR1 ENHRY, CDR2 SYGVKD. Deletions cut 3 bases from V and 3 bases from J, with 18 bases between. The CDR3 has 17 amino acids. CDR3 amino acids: CAISELKRATRYNEQFF. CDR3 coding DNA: TGTGCCATCAGTGAACTAAAGCGGGCCACTCGCTACAATGAGCAGTTCTTC.

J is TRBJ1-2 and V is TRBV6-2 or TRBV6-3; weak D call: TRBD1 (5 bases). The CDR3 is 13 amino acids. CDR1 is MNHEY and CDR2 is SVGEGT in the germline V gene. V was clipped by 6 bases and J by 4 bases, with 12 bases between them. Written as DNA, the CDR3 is TGTGCCAGCAGCCGACAGTCCCTCTATGGCTACACCTTC. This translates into CASSRQSLYGYTF.

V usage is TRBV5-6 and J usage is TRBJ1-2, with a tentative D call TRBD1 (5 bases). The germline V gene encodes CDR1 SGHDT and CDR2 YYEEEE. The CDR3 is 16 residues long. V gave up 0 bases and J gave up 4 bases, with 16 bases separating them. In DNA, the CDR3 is TGTGCCAGCAGCTTGGCGGGGGTTGTCGTGTCCTATGGCTACACCTTC. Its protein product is CASSLAGVVVSYGYTF.

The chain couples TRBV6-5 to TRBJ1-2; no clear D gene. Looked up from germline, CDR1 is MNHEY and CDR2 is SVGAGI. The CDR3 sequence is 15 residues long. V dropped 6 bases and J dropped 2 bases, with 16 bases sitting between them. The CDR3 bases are TGTGCCAGCAGCCCCGACATAACCACCAACTATGGCTACACCTTC. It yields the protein CASSPDITTNYGYTF.

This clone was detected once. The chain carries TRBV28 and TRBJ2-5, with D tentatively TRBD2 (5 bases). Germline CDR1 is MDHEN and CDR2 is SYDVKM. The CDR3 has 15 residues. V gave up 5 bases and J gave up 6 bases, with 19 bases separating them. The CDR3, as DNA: TGTGCCAGCAGTGGATCCGGGGTGGGAGTAAAGACCCAGTACTTC. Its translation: CASSGSGVGVKTQYF.